The 20 T cell receptor beta chains reported below all come from one sample, sequenced in a study of blood T cells in healthy people across ages (dated by TCRdb to 2013 to 2016). Libraries came from 5' RACE. The sequencer was an Illumina HiSeq 2500. The second PCR ran for about 7 to 11 cycles and used a J-beta primer mix along with a sample-barcoded 5' primer. The public reads were run again by TCRdb, first through fastp at Q25 and then through MiXCR, and only productive beta chains were kept. All rows with the same CDR3 protein become a single entry with the most common DNA and genes. Within this sample are some 900,000 distinct CDR3 sequences, with around 46% of them counted one time only. The ten largest account for roughly 13% of the sample. The sequencing sample was made of blood. The receptors were sampled from a man under 40 in good health.

The chain carries TRBV28 and TRBJ2-1, with D unclear. In germline, CDR1 is MDHEN, CDR2 SYDVKM. The CDR3 covers 13 residues. V dropped 4 bases and J dropped 7 bases, with 11 bases sitting between them. The CDR3: CASSSPLRNEQFF. The CDR3 bases are TGTGCCAGCAGTTCCCCCTTGAGGAATGAGCAGTTCTTC.

The chain links TRBV20-1 to TRBJ2-3, with TRBD2 matching over 8 bases. Germline V lookup: CDR1 DFQATT, CDR2 SNEGSKA (reference sequence). Germline trimming cut 2 bases from V and 7 bases from J; bases unmatched to any gene: 11. CDR3 length equals 15 residues. This CDR3 reads CSARNSGEFKNTQYF. The CDR3 DNA reads TGCAGTGCTAGAAATAGCGGGGAATTCAAGAATACGCAGTATTTT.

The CDR3 DNA is TGCAGTGCTAGTGGAGAGCGGGGGCGGGAGAGTAATGAGCAGTTCTTC. Translating gives CSASGERGRESNEQFF. The chain joins TRBV20-1 to TRBJ2-1, with 8 bases aligning to TRBD2. V lost 3 bases, J lost 7 bases, and 14 bases stayed unmatched. Looked up from germline, CDR1 is DFQATT and CDR2 is SNEGSKA (reference sequence). This CDR3 has 16 amino acids.

The V call is TRBV3-1, the J call TRBJ1-4; D is ambiguous. Germline CDR1 and CDR2: LGHDT and YNNKEL (reference sequence). The length of the CDR3 is 13 residues. The V gene lost 2 bases and the J gene lost 8 bases, with 9 bases spanning the gap. The CDR3 DNA reads as TGTGCCAGCAGCCAAACCCCGGGAGAAAAACTGTTTTTT. Protein: CASSQTPGEKLFF.

Details on this clonotype: Being one base from a much bigger clone, this may be a read error. The V call is TRBV25-1, the J call TRBJ1-1; D is possibly TRBD1 (6 bases). V was trimmed by 7 bases and J by 3 bases, leaving 18 bases between them. Germline loops: CDR1 MGHDK, CDR2 SYGVNS. The CDR3 length is 15 residues. The CDR3 region is CASTPQGGAYTEAFF. In DNA, the CDR3 is TGTGCCAGCACCCCTCAAGGGGGGGCCTACACTGAAGCTTTCTTT.

This chain uses TRBV5-7 with TRBJ2-3, with 8 nucleotides matching TRBD2. TRBV5-7 is flagged as an ORF with uncertain function. Losses at the gene ends were 7 bases for V and 6 bases for J; bases not matched to a gene: 13. The CDR3 is 15 residues long. The CDR3 region is CASPPMRGAWDTQYF. The CDR3 DNA follows: TGTGCCAGCCCCCCGATGCGGGGGGCGTGGGATACGCAGTATTTT.

The J gene is TRBJ2-2, the V gene TRBV20-1; D might be TRBD1 (7 bases). Germline loops: CDR1 DFQATT, CDR2 SNEGSKA (reference sequence). The CDR3 loop spans 16 amino acids. V was pared by 0 bases and J by 3 bases, with 14 bases between. The CDR3 spells CSARDQGGRDTGELFF. The CDR3 DNA sequence: TGCAGTGCTAGAGATCAGGGGGGCCGGGACACCGGGGAGCTGTTTTTT.

V usage is TRBV19 and J usage is TRBJ1-5; D call uncertain. The CDR3 has 15 residues. V lost 7 bases, J lost 1 base, and 14 bases lay in between. CDR1 LNHDA and CDR2 SQIVND come from the germline V gene (reference sequence). This chain's CDR3 is CASNPVGGSNQPQHF. CDR3 DNA sequence: TGTGCCAGTAACCCAGTGGGCGGGAGCAATCAGCCCCAGCATTTT.

This clonotype turned up a few times. The J gene is TRBJ1-4, the V gene TRBV29-1; D gene ambiguous. Germline values: CDR1 SQVTM, CDR2 ANQGSEA. The CDR3 totals 12 residues. Trimming took off 7 bases at V and 8 bases at J, with 14 bases between the two ends. The CDR3 DNA follows: TGCAGCGCTTGGGATGGGGTCGAAAAACTGTTTTTT. It is translated as CSAWDGVEKLFF.

This clonotype was recorded a few times. Being one base from a much bigger clone, this may be a read error. V is TRBV9 and J is TRBJ2-7; the D call may be TRBD1 or TRBD2 (6 bases each). Germline CDR1 SGDLS, CDR2 YYNGEE. The CDR3 has 15 amino acids. V was shortened by 4 bases and J by 7 bases, with 21 bases between the two germline ends. CDR3 region: CASSFGQGRNNEQYF. CDR3 nucleotide sequence: TGTGCCAGCAGCTTCGGGCAGGGGAGGAACAATGAGCAGTACTTC.

V usage is TRBV29-1 and J usage is TRBJ2-7; TRBD1 is a possible D gene (6 bases). V lost 6 bases to trimming and J lost 0 bases, with 18 bases between them. Germline V gene data show CDR1 as SQVTM and CDR2 as ANQGSEA. This CDR3 region has 15 residues. CDR3: CSVRQGQYFSYEQYF. CDR3 bases: TGCAGCGTCCGCCAAGGACAGTATTTCTCCTACGAGCAGTACTTC.

The chain couples TRBV6-5 to TRBJ2-1; 7 nucleotides line up with TRBD2. V was pared by 6 bases and J by 0 bases, with 8 bases of the junction left unmatched. The CDR3 has 16 residues. Looked up from germline, CDR1 is MNHEY and CDR2 is SVGAGI. CDR3 bases: TGTGCCAGCAGCTTGACTAGCCCAGCCTCCTACAATGAGCAGTTCTTC. It yields the protein CASSLTSPASYNEQFF.

The chain carries TRBV2 and TRBJ1-1; no clear D. This CDR3 region has 13 residues. The germline CDR1 and CDR2 sequences are SNHLY and FYNNEI. V lost 5 bases, J lost 3 bases, and 10 bases lay in between. CDR3: CASSRTADTEAFF. CDR3 nucleotides: TGTGCCAGCAGTCGGACGGCAGACACTGAAGCTTTCTTT.

The sample holds a few counts of this clonotype. The chain employs TRBV4-2 and TRBJ2-3; TRBD2 matches 9 bases. V lost 1 base and J lost 0; bases outside the gene matches: 8. This CDR3 region has 18 residues. Germline V gene lookup returns CDR1 LGHNA and CDR2 YNFKEQ. This chain's CDR3 is CASSQGTVAGVSTDTQYF. For the CDR3, the DNA is TGTGCCAGCAGCCAAGGGACGGTAGCGGGGGTCAGCACAGATACGCAGTATTTT.

J is TRBJ2-7 and V is TRBV5-1; the match to TRBD1 covers 7 bases. This CDR3 contains 14 residues. Germline trimming cut 2 bases from V and 5 bases from J; bases unmatched to any gene: 7. Germline V gene data show CDR1 as SGHRS and CDR2 as YFSETQ. This CDR3 reads CASSFGTALHEQYF. CDR3 coding DNA: TGCGCCAGCAGCTTTGGGACAGCACTTCACGAGCAGTACTTC. The full variable domain, rest sourced from reference TRBV5-1 and TRBJ2-7, is KAGVTQTPRYLIKTRGQQVTLSCSPISGHRSVSWYQQTPGQGLQFLFEYFSETQRNKGNFPGRFSGRQFSNSRSEMNVSTLELGDSALYLCASSFGTALHEQYFGPGTRLTVT.

This clonotype was observed a few times. This chain joins TRBV12-3 or TRBV12-4 and TRBJ2-7, with D perhaps TRBD1 or TRBD2 (5 bases each). V was trimmed by 6 bases and J by 2 bases, leaving 11 bases between them. This CDR3 contains 13 residues. This chain's CDR3 is CASSGTLTYEQYF. CDR3 bases: TGTGCCAGCAGCGGGACCTTGACCTACGAGCAGTACTTC.

CDR3 protein: CASSPEGQGDTEAFF. The CDR3 region has the DNA TGTGCCAGCAGCCCAGAGGGACAGGGTGACACTGAAGCTTTCTTT. The J gene is TRBJ1-1, the V gene TRBV7-9, with TRBD1 matching 9 bases. Germline V gene sequence: CDR1 SEHNR, CDR2 FQNEAQ (reference sequence). Germline trimming cut 5 bases from V and 3 bases from J; bases unmatched to any gene: 7. This CDR3 has 15 residues.

This clonotype was seen repeatedly, ten times or more. The rearrangement joins TRBV9 to TRBJ2-1, with a possible D match to TRBD1 (6 bases). The CDR3 is 16 residues long. Germline V gene sequence: CDR1 SGDLS, CDR2 YYNGEE. The ends were cut back, 4 bases at V and 2 bases at J, with 16 bases in the middle. CDR3 protein: CASSSRQVVAYNEQFF. The CDR3 DNA is TGTGCCAGCAGCTCCAGACAGGTTGTAGCCTACAATGAGCAGTTCTTC.

This clonotype occurred a few times. CDR3 DNA sequence: TGCGCCAGCAGGACAGGGCCAGGAGGTGAAAAACTGTTTTTT. Its protein product is CASRTGPGGEKLFF. J is TRBJ1-4 and V is TRBV5-1; 7 nucleotides line up with TRBD1. From germline, CDR1 is SGHRS and CDR2 YFSETQ. After removal of 5 bases from V and 7 bases from J, the junction contained 8 bases not matched to a gene. This CDR3 has 14 residues.

This clonotype was counted only a few times. The V call is TRBV3-1, the J call TRBJ2-7; D remains ambiguous. The CDR3 runs to 14 residues. V shed 3 bases and J shed 3 bases, with 12 bases lying between them. CDR1 LGHDT and CDR2 YNNKEL come from the germline V gene (reference sequence). CDR3 nucleotide sequence: TGTGCCAGCAGCCATCAATCCGGCAGCTACGAGCAGTACTTC. Its translation: CASSHQSGSYEQYF.